The entry that follows covers one T cell receptor beta chain sequence. The data are from a study of blood T cell repertoires in COVID-19. Sequencing was performed with immunoSEQ multiplex PCR; in TCRdb, only in-frame clones are kept and a portion is missing. The table shows 200,000 to 250,000 clones, with roughly 85% occurring only once. The CDR3 sequence is 15 residues long. Trimming pared 2 bases from V and 2 bases from J, leaving 10 bases between. Per the germline V gene, CDR1 is KGHSH and CDR2 is LQKENI. The V gene is TRBV18, the J gene TRBJ1-5, with D possibly being TRBD1 (6 bases). Sequencing was done on a sample of PBMCs or T cells enriched from blood (not recorded which). The TCR was taken from a woman aged 50 to 60 with acute COVID-19. The CDR3 reads CASSPAGAGNQPQHF. The CDR3 coding sequence is TGTGCCAGCTCACCAGCGGGGGCTGGCAATCAGCCCCAGCATTTT.